Described below is a single T cell receptor beta chain sequence and its context. Its antigen is unknown. The sample belongs to a study of shared clonotypes between healthy human individuals. Whole-study results and caveats: Larger richness was generally estimated for naive than memory subsets. Around 5% was the fraction of naive CD4 clonotypes found shared across a few donors.

Germline CDR1 reads MNHEY; CDR2 reads SVGAGI. This CDR3 has 15 amino acids. V lost 9 bases and J lost 3; bases outside the gene matches: 9. Profiled with immunoSEQ multiplex PCR; TCRdb holds only in-frame clones, not every one. The sample lists about 1.5 million clones; roughly 96% were seen once. The source of this sequence is a man in his thirties or forties in good health. The J gene is TRBJ2-3, the V gene TRBV6-5; TRBD2 matches at 10 bases. Sequencing input: naive CD4+ T cells sorted from blood. Stated subset: CD45RA+ positively selected. The CDR3 region has the DNA TGTGCCAGTTCAAGCGGGAGGGCCGGGACAGATACGCAGTATTTT. Translated, it gives CASSSGRAGTDTQYF.